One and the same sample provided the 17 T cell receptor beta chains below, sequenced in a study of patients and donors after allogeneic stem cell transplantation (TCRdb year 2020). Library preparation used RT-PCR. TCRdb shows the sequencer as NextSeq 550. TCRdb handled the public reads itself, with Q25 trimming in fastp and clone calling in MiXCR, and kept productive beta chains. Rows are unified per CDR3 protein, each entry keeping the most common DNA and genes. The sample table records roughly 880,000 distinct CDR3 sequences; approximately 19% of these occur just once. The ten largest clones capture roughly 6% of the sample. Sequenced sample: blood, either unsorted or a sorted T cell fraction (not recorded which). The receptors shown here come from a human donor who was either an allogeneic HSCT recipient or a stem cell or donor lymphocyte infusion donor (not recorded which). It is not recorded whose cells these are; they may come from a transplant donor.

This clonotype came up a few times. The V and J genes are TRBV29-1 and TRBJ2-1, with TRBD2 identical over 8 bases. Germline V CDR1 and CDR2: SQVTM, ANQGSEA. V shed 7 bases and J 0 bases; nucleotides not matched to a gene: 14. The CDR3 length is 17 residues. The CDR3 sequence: CSASRIAGIGSYNEQFF. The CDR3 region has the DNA TGCAGCGCCAGCAGAATAGCGGGGATTGGCTCCTACAATGAGCAGTTCTTC.

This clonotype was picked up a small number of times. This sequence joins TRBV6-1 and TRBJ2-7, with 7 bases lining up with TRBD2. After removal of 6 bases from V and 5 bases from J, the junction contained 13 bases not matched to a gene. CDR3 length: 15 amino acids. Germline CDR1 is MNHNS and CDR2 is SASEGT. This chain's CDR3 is CASSSPRDGRHEQYF. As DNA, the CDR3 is TGTGCCAGCAGCTCCCCTAGGGACGGGAGGCACGAGCAGTACTTC.

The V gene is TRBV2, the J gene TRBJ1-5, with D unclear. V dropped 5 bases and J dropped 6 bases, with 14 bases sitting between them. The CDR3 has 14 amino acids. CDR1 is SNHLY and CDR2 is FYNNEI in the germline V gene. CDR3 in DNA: TGTGCCAGCAGTTATCAGGTCGGGCGTCAGCCCCAGCATTTT. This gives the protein CASSYQVGRQPQHF. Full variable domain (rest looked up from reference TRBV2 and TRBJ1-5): EPEVTQTPSHQVTQMGQEVILRCVPISNHLYFYWYRQILGQKVEFLVSFYNNEISEKSEIFDDQFSVERPDGSNFTLKIRSTKLEDSAMYFCASSYQVGRQPQHFGDGTRLSIL.

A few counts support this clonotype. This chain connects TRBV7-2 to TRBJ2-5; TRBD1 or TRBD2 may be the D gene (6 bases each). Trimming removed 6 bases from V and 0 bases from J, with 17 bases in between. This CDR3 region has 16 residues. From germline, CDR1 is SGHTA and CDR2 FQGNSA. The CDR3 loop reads CASSHTPEGDQETQYF. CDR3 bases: TGTGCCAGCAGTCATACTCCGGAGGGGGACCAAGAGACCCAGTACTTC.

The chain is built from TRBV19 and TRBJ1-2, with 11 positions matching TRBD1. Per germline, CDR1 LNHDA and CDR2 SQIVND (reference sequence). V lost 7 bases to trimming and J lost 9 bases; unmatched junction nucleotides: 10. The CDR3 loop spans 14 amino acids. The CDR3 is CASTVPGQGDRYTF. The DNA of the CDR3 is TGTGCCAGTACCGTACCGGGACAGGGGGATCGCTACACCTTC.

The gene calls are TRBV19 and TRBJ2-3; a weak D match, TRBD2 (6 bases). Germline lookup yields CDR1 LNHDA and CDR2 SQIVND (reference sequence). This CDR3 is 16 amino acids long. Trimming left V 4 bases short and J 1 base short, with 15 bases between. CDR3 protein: CASSKGTPPRTDTQYF. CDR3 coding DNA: TGTGCCAGTAGTAAAGGGACTCCACCTCGCACAGATACGCAGTATTTT.

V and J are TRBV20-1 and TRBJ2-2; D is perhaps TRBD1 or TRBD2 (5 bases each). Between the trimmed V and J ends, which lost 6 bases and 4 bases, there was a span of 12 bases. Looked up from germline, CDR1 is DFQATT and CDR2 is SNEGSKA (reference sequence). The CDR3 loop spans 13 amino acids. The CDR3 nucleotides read TGCAGTGCCCGGGCTGGGGGCACCGGGGAGCTGTTTTTT. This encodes CSARAGGTGELFF.

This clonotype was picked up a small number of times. The CDR3 DNA is TGTGCCAGCAGTTTAGAAGCGGGGGGCCGGCGGGGCACCGGGGAGCTGTTTTTT. Its protein is CASSLEAGGRRGTGELFF. The chain combines TRBV12-3 or TRBV12-4 with TRBJ2-2; TRBD2 aligns across 9 bases. This CDR3 has 18 amino acids. Trimming took 1 base from V and 4 from J; bases not matched to a gene: 10.

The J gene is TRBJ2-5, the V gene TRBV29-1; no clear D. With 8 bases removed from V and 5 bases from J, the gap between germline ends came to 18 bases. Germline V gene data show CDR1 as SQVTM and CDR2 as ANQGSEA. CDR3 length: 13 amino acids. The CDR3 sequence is CSLRVGSGETQYF. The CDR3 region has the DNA TGCAGCCTTCGGGTGGGGTCTGGGGAGACCCAGTACTTC.

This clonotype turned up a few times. The CDR3 loop reads CASSRSTSGMLSSYNEQFF. DNA for the CDR3: TGCGCCAGCAGCCGTTCGACTAGCGGGATGCTTAGCTCCTACAATGAGCAGTTCTTC. The chain employs TRBV5-1 and TRBJ2-1; TRBD2 matches 11 bases. CDR3 length: 19 residues. V dropped 4 bases and J dropped 0; count of bases not matched to a gene: 12. Germline CDR1 reads SGHRS; CDR2 reads YFSETQ.

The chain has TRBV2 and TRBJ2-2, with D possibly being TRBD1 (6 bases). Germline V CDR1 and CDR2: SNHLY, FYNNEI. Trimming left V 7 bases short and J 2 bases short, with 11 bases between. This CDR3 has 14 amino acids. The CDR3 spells CASKTDRNTGELFF. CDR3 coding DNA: TGTGCCAGCAAAACGGACAGAAACACCGGGGAGCTGTTTTTT.

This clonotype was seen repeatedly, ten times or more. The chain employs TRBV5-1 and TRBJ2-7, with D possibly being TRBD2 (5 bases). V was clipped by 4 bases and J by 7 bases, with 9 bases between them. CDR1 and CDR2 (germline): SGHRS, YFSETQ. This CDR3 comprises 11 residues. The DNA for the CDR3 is TGCGCCAGCAGCCTGGACTCGGAGCAGTACTTC. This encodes CASSLDSEQYF.

The CDR3 spells CASSQDIGGSYNEQFF. In nucleotides, the CDR3 is TGCGCCAGCAGCCAAGATATCGGCGGTTCCTACAATGAGCAGTTCTTC. V usage is TRBV4-1 and J usage is TRBJ2-1, with no clear D. The CDR3 loop spans 16 amino acids. V dropped 0 bases and J dropped 1 base, with 10 bases sitting between them. Germline CDR1 is MGHRA and CDR2 is YSYEKL.

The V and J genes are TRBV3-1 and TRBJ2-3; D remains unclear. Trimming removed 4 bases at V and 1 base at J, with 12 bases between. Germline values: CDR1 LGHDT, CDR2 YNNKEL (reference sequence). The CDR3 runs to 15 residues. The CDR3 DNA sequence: TGTGCCAGCAGCCTCTCCAGGCCTGGCACAGATACGCAGTATTTT. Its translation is CASSLSRPGTDTQYF.

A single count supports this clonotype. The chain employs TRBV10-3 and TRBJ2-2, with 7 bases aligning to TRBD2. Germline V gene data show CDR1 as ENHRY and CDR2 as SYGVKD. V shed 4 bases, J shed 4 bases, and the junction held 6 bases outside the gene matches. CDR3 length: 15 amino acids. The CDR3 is CAISGPAGSTGELFF. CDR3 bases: TGTGCCATCAGTGGCCCAGCGGGATCCACCGGGGAGCTGTTTTTT.

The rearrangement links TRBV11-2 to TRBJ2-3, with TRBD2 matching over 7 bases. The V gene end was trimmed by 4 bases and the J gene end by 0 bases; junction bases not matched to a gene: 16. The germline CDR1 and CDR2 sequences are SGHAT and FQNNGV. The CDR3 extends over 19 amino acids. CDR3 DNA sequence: TGTGCCAGCAGCTCCCTAGGCCAGCGGGGCCAATATAGCACAGATACGCAGTATTTT. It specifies CASSSLGQRGQYSTDTQYF.

The CDR3 DNA follows: TGTGCCACCCCCGGGGAGGGGAGGGCCGGGGAGCTGTTTTTT. Translation gives CATPGEGRAGELFF. The chain couples TRBV6-1 to TRBJ2-2; 7 nucleotides agree with TRBD2. The CDR3 runs to 14 residues. Germline assignment: CDR1 MNHNS and CDR2 SASEGT. Trimming at V came to 10 bases and at J to 6 bases, leaving 11 bases not matched to a gene.